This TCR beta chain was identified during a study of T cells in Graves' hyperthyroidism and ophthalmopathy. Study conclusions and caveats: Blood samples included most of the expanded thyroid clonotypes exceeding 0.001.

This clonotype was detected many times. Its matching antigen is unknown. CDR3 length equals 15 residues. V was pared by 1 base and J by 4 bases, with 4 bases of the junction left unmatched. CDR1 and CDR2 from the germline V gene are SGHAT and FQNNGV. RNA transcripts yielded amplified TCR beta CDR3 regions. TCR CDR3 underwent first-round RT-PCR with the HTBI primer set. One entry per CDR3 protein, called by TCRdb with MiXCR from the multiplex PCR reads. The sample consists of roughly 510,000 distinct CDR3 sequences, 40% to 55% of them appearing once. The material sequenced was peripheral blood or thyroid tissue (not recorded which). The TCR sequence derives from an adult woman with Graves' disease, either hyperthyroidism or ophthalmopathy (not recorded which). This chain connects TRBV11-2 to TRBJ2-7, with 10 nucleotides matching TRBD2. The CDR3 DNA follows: TGTGCCAGCAGCTTAGTGGCTAGCGGGAGTTACGAGCAGTACTTC. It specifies CASSLVASGSYEQYF.